Below are 9 T cell receptor beta chains sequenced from a single sample in a study of response to subunit inactivated influenza vaccine (dated by TCRdb to between 2017 and 2018). The library came from RT-PCR. Reads for this sample came from an Illumina HiSeq 2500. Starting from the raw public reads, TCRdb applied fastp trimming at Q25, assembled clones with MiXCR and retained in-frame beta chains. Each entry merges the rows of one CDR3 protein and shows their most common DNA and genes. The sample data list around 570,000 distinct CDR3 sequences, and approximately 7.6% of these were observed just once. The ten largest clones capture over 10% of the sample. The sequences come from PBMCs from blood, collected approximately 25 months after vaccination. Source of these receptors: a man aged 50 to 75 who received an inactivated influenza vaccine. Donor details come from another sample of the same person, matched by shared clones.

This clonotype was detected ten times or more. V is TRBV28 and J is TRBJ2-5; 12 positions agree with TRBD2. J was trimmed by 2 bases and V by 3 bases; bases with no gene match: 19. The CDR3 spans 21 residues. In germline, CDR1 is MDHEN, CDR2 SYDVKM. DNA for the CDR3: TGTGCCAGCAGTTTCCAATGGGGGTTGACTAGCGGGAGCTTAAGTCAAGAGACCCAGTACTTC. It is translated as CASSFQWGLTSGSLSQETQYF. Complete variable domain (other parts from reference TRBV28 and TRBJ2-5): DVKVTQSSRYLVKRTGEKVFLECVQDMDHENMFWYRQDPGLGLRLIYFSYDVKMKEKGDIPEGYSVSREKKERFSLILESASTNQTSMYLCASSFQWGLTSGSLSQETQYFGPGTRLLVL.

The genes are TRBV6-5 and TRBJ1-1; a possible D gene is TRBD1 (5 bases). The CDR3 runs to 18 residues. Per germline, CDR1 MNHEY and CDR2 SVGAGI. The V and J ends lost 6 bases and 1 base respectively, with 24 bases between them. The CDR3: CASRYPLGRTTGNTEAFF. CDR3 DNA sequence: TGTGCCAGCAGATACCCCCTAGGCAGGACCACAGGGAACACTGAAGCTTTCTTT.

The chain uses TRBV28 and TRBJ1-1, with 7 bases matching TRBD1. The CDR3 loop spans 13 amino acids. Germline assignment: CDR1 MDHEN and CDR2 SYDVKM. V gave up 10 bases and J gave up 0 bases; unmatched junction bases: 5. This chain's CDR3 is CATTGQMNTEAFF. The CDR3 nucleotides are TGTGCCACCACGGGACAGATGAACACTGAAGCTTTCTTT.

This clonotype was seen many times. The rearrangement uses TRBV28 and TRBJ1-4; a possible D gene is TRBD1 (5 bases). Germline V CDR1 and CDR2: MDHEN, SYDVKM. CDR3 length: 16 residues. Trimming left V 4 bases short and J 5 bases short, with 17 bases between. CDR3 amino acids: CASSSRRTGENEKLFF. The CDR3 coding sequence is TGTGCCAGCAGTTCCCGCCGGACGGGGGAGAATGAAAAACTGTTTTTT.

In its sample, this clonotype was seen many times. V gene TRBV27 combines with J gene TRBJ2-1; TRBD2 might be the D (5 bases). CDR3 length equals 17 residues. Trimming took off 2 bases at V and 6 bases at J, with 20 bases between the two ends. Looked up from germline, CDR1 is MNHEY and CDR2 is SMNVEV (reference sequence). CDR3 DNA sequence: TGTGCCAGCAGTTTACGAACCCCGGGAAATAGGCCCAATGAGCAGTTCTTC. This translates into CASSLRTPGNRPNEQFF.

CDR3 sequence reads: CSAPDSGFTHLTQYF. The CDR3 DNA reads as TGCAGTGCCCCCGATTCAGGGTTCACCCATCTTACGCAGTATTTT. V is TRBV20-1 and J is TRBJ2-3; tentatively, D is TRBD1 (5 bases). Trimming shortened V by 6 bases and J by 8 bases, and 24 bases separated the two germline ends. The germline V gene has CDR1 DFQATT and CDR2 SNEGSKA (reference sequence). The CDR3 has 15 amino acids.

This chain uses TRBV20-1 with TRBJ1-5; D possibly corresponds to TRBD1 (5 bases). From germline, CDR1 is DFQATT and CDR2 SNEGSKA (reference sequence). V lost 3 bases, J lost 0 bases, and 12 bases lay in between. The CDR3 loop spans 15 amino acids. DNA for the CDR3: TGCAGTGCTAGTTTGAGACAGAATAGCAATCAGCCCCAGCATTTT. Encoded protein: CSASLRQNSNQPQHF.

Here the CDR3 reads CSARETGRYSNQPQHF. CDR3 DNA: TGCAGTGCTAGAGAAACGGGCAGGTATAGCAATCAGCCCCAGCATTTT. The chain joins TRBV20-1 to TRBJ1-5, with D uncertain. Germline CDR1 reads DFQATT; CDR2 reads SNEGSKA (reference sequence). This CDR3 is 16 amino acids long. V was pared by 0 bases and J by 0 bases, with 12 bases between.

This clonotype was seen at least ten times. The rearrangement uses TRBV4-2 and TRBJ2-3; no definite D call. This CDR3 contains 14 residues. Trimming removed 0 bases from V and 1 base from J, with 5 bases in between. Germline CDR1 reads LGHNA; CDR2 reads YNFKEQ. The CDR3 is CASSQEYGTDTQYF. The CDR3 bases are TGTGCCAGCAGCCAAGAGTATGGCACAGATACGCAGTATTTT.